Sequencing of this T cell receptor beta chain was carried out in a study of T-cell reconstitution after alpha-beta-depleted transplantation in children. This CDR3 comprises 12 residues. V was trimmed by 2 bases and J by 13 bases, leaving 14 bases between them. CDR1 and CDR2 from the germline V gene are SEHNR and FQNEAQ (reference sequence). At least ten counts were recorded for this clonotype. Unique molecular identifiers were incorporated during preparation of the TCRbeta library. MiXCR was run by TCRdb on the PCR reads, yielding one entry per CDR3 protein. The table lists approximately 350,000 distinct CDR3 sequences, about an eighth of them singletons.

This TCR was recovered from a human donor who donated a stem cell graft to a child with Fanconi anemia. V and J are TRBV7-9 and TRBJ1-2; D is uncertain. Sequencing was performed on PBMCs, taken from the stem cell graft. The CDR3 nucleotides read TGTGCCAGCAGCTTAATGGGAGCAGAGTCCACCTTC. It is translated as CASSLMGAESTF.